These 21 T cell receptor beta chains came from one sample sequenced in a study of shared clonotypes between healthy human individuals. Data came from immunoSEQ multiplex PCR; TCRdb stores just in-frame clones and leaves some out. The sample carries 2 million to 2.5 million clones, under 95% recorded once. Sequencing was performed on naive CD4+ T cells from PBMCs. Subset given: CD45RA+ positively selected. All receptors come from a man aged 18 to 29 in good health. Some clones in this sample may be carry-over from other donors' samples.

The CDR3 DNA sequence: TGCGCCAGCAGCACGAGTCCAGGGGGTGGCTACACCTTC. This sequence encodes CASSTSPGGGYTF. This chain links TRBV5-1 with TRBJ1-2, with TRBD1 identical over 7 bases. Germline-derived CDR1 and CDR2 are SGHRS and YFSETQ. The length of the CDR3 is 13 residues. V lost 4 bases to trimming and J lost 7 bases; unmatched junction nucleotides: 7. Full variable domain (outside the CDR3, taken from reference TRBV5-1 and TRBJ1-2): KAGVTQTPRYLIKTRGQQVTLSCSPISGHRSVSWYQQTPGQGLQFLFEYFSETQRNKGNFPGRFSGRQFSNSRSEMNVSTLELGDSALYLCASSTSPGGGYTFGSGTRLTVV.

The CDR3 here is CASSKSGQGNYGYTF. The CDR3 DNA sequence: TGTGCCAGCAGTAAGTCGGGACAGGGCAACTATGGCTACACCTTC. The chain carries TRBV6-1 and TRBJ1-2; 9 bases fit TRBD1. Unmatched junction bases numbered 6, after V lost 5 bases and J lost 2 bases. The CDR3 covers 15 residues. Germline lookup yields CDR1 MNHNS and CDR2 SASEGT.

The genes are TRBV19 and TRBJ2-1; D is undetermined. V shed 1 base and J shed 7 bases, with 8 bases lying between them. CDR1 LNHDA and CDR2 SQIVND come from the germline V gene (reference sequence). The CDR3 runs to 13 residues. The CDR3 nucleotides are TGTGCCAGTAGTATAGGAGGTGGGAATGAGCAGTTCTTC. This encodes CASSIGGGNEQFF.

The rearrangement joins TRBV9 to TRBJ1-1; TRBD1 aligns across 8 bases. CDR1 and CDR2 from the germline V gene are SGDLS and YYNGEE. This CDR3 is built from 15 residues. V lost 4 bases and J lost 3; bases outside the gene matches: 8. CDR3: CASSLTGDDYTEAFF. The CDR3 nucleotides read TGTGCCAGCAGCCTGACAGGGGATGATTACACTGAAGCTTTCTTT.

V usage is TRBV6-4 and J usage is TRBJ2-3; the D gene is possibly TRBD2 (6 bases). The V gene lost 3 bases and the J gene lost 0 bases, with 10 bases spanning the gap. CDR3 length: 15 amino acids. Germline values: CDR1 MRHNA, CDR2 SNTAGT. The CDR3 DNA is TGTGCCAGCAGTGATTCGGGGGTGAGCACAGATACGCAGTATTTT. As protein: CASSDSGVSTDTQYF.

V and J are TRBV5-1 and TRBJ2-7; 7 bases fit TRBD1. CDR1 and CDR2 from the germline V gene are SGHRS and YFSETQ. V was pared by 2 bases and J by 3 bases, with 5 bases of the junction left unmatched. This CDR3 spans 14 amino acids. CDR3: CASSFGDSLYEQYF. The CDR3 DNA follows: TGCGCCAGCAGCTTCGGGGACAGCCTCTACGAGCAGTACTTC.

As for this clone: The sample has other DNA sequences that encode this CDR3 too. The chain couples TRBV28 to TRBJ1-4; TRBD1 agrees at 8 bases. The V gene's germline CDR1 is MDHEN and CDR2 SYDVKM. The CDR3 runs 15 residues. Unmatched junction bases numbered 11, after V lost 7 bases and J lost 7 bases. CDR3 sequence: CASTFRAGGGEKLFF. CDR3 DNA sequence: TGTGCCAGCACCTTCAGGGCAGGGGGCGGTGAAAAACTGTTTTTT.

V is TRBV5-1 and J is TRBJ2-2; D is possibly TRBD2 (6 bases). Germline assignment: CDR1 SGHRS and CDR2 YFSETQ. CDR3 size: 16 residues. With 6 bases removed from V and 5 bases from J, the gap between germline ends came to 20 bases. The CDR3 loop is CASNSFRGAGTGELFF. The DNA of the CDR3 is TGCGCCAGCAACAGCTTTAGGGGCGCGGGAACCGGGGAGCTGTTTTTT. Variable domain in full (rest from reference TRBV5-1 and TRBJ2-2): KAGVTQTPRYLIKTRGQQVTLSCSPISGHRSVSWYQQTPGQGLQFLFEYFSETQRNKGNFPGRFSGRQFSNSRSEMNVSTLELGDSALYLCASNSFRGAGTGELFFGEGSRLTVL.

J is TRBJ2-7 and V is TRBV4-1; TRBD1 might be the D (6 bases). V was pared by 4 bases and J by 3 bases, with 16 bases between. CDR1 and CDR2 (germline): MGHRA, YSYEKL. The CDR3 runs 15 residues. The CDR3 protein is CASSPVGQGNYEQYF. CDR3 DNA: TGCGCCAGCAGCCCGGTGGGGCAGGGGAACTACGAGCAGTACTTC.

The chain couples TRBV2 to TRBJ1-2, with D possibly being TRBD1 (5 bases). The CDR3 is 14 residues long. With 5 bases removed from V and 8 bases from J, the gap between germline ends came to 18 bases. Germline CDR1 is SNHLY and CDR2 is FYNNEI. The chain's CDR3 is CASSPEVGEWGYTF. CDR3 bases: TGTGCCAGCAGTCCAGAGGTGGGGGAGTGGGGCTACACCTTC.

The rearrangement uses TRBV28 and TRBJ2-4, with D possibly matching TRBD2 (6 bases). CDR3 size: 20 residues. In germline, CDR1 is MDHEN, CDR2 SYDVKM. V was cut by 3 bases and J by 0 bases, with 24 bases left in between. The CDR3 nucleotides are TGTGCCAGCAGTTTTTTACGTCGGGAGACTGGCCAAGAAGCCAAAAACATTCAGTACTTC. The encoded protein is CASSFLRRETGQEAKNIQYF.

For this clone: The sample has other DNA sequences that encode this CDR3 too. The V and J genes are TRBV5-1 and TRBJ1-1, with TRBD1 matching 9 bases. V lost 3 bases to trimming and J lost 2 bases; unmatched junction nucleotides: 2. The CDR3 loop spans 14 amino acids. Per the germline V gene, CDR1 is SGHRS and CDR2 is YFSETQ. The CDR3 protein is CASSSDRGNTEAFF. In nucleotides, the CDR3 is TGCGCCAGCAGCTCGGACAGGGGAAACACTGAAGCTTTCTTT.

The rearrangement links TRBV14 to TRBJ2-1; the D gene is possibly TRBD2 (6 bases). V lost 4 bases and J 0 bases, leaving 13 bases between the germline ends. This CDR3 contains 16 residues. Germline lookup yields CDR1 SGHDN and CDR2 FVKESK. CDR3: CASSLLVGGSYNEQFF. CDR3 nucleotide sequence: TGTGCCAGCAGCCTCTTAGTCGGGGGCTCCTACAATGAGCAGTTCTTC. The full variable domain, with the rest looked up from reference TRBV14 and TRBJ2-1, is EAGVTQFPSHSVIEKGQTVTLRCDPISGHDNLYWYRRVMGKEIKFLLHFVKESKQDESGMPNNRFLAERTGGTYSTLKVQPAELEDSGVYFCASSLLVGGSYNEQFFGPGTRLTVL.

For this clone: Other nucleotide sequences in the sample specify the same CDR3. This chain joins TRBV6-6 and TRBJ2-7; the D is unclear. This CDR3 comprises 13 residues. Germline V gene data show CDR1 as MNHNY and CDR2 as SVGAGI (reference sequence). V was trimmed by 0 bases and J by 4 bases, leaving 7 bases between them. CDR3 nucleotides: TGTGCCAGCAGTTACTCGATCGGGTACGAGCAGTACTTC. Translated: CASSYSIGYEQYF.

The rearrangement uses TRBV19 and TRBJ2-1; the D is unclear. This CDR3 has 13 amino acids. Germline V lookup: CDR1 LNHDA, CDR2 SQIVND (reference sequence). V was cut by 9 bases and J by 2 bases, with 11 bases left in between. CDR3 DNA: TGTGCCAGCACTCATGCGGCCTACAATGAGCAGTTCTTC. Translating it yields CASTHAAYNEQFF.

The rearrangement uses TRBV28 and TRBJ2-7; 8 nucleotides match TRBD1. V lost 2 bases to trimming and J lost 3 bases; unmatched junction nucleotides: 6. Germline-derived CDR1 and CDR2 are MDHEN and SYDVKM. The CDR3 is 15 residues long. CDR3 in amino acids: CASSLRSGGNYEQYF. CDR3 coding DNA: TGTGCCAGCAGTTTACGCTCAGGGGGCAACTACGAGCAGTACTTC.

The chain uses TRBV4-2 and TRBJ2-2; the D gene is possibly TRBD1 (6 bases). V dropped 4 bases and J dropped 4 bases, with 16 bases sitting between them. This CDR3 contains 16 residues. Germline CDR1 LGHNA, CDR2 YNFKEQ. The CDR3 loop reads CASSPMAGRGTGELFF. The DNA for the CDR3 is TGTGCCAGCAGCCCCATGGCAGGCAGGGGCACCGGGGAGCTGTTTTTT.

The rearrangement links TRBV7-9 to TRBJ1-4; tentatively, D is TRBD1 (6 bases). V was pared by 2 bases and J by 14 bases, with 12 bases between. The CDR3 has 12 residues. Germline CDR1 is SEHNR and CDR2 is FQNEAQ (reference sequence). Here the CDR3 DNA reads TGTGCCAGCAGCTTAACCGGGGGCGTCCTGTTTTTT. It yields the protein CASSLTGGVLFF. Full variable domain (remainder filled in from reference TRBV7-9 and TRBJ1-4): DTGVSQNPRHKITKRGQNVTFRCDPISEHNRLYWYRQTLGQGPEFLTYFQNEAQLEKSRLLSDRFSAERPKGSFSTLEIQRTEQGDSAMYLCASSLTGGVLFFGSGTQLSVL.

The V gene is TRBV7-7, the J gene TRBJ2-7, with 7 bases aligning to TRBD1. The CDR3 covers 17 residues. Germline CDR1 is SSHAT and CDR2 is FNYEAQ (reference sequence). The V gene end was trimmed by 2 bases and the J gene end by 3 bases; junction bases not matched to a gene: 13. The CDR3 sequence: CASSLRAGTVRHYEQYF. As DNA, the CDR3 is TGTGCCAGCAGCTTAAGGGCTGGGACAGTGAGACACTACGAGCAGTACTTC.

The J gene is TRBJ1-1, the V gene TRBV5-6; D is unresolved. This CDR3 has 15 residues. V dropped 2 bases and J dropped 0 bases, with 11 bases sitting between them. Germline V lookup: CDR1 SGHDT, CDR2 YYEEEE. The CDR3 region is CASSFRGFMNTEAFF. The CDR3 DNA sequence: TGTGCCAGCAGCTTCCGGGGATTCATGAACACTGAAGCTTTCTTT.

V gene TRBV19 combines with J gene TRBJ2-5; 12 nucleotides agree with TRBD2. Per the germline V gene, CDR1 is LNHDA and CDR2 is SQIVND (reference sequence). The CDR3 is 15 residues long. With V trimmed by 8 bases and J by 4 bases, 8 bases remained unmatched. The CDR3: CASGPSGRVGETQYF. The DNA for the CDR3 is TGTGCCAGTGGACCTAGCGGGAGGGTCGGAGAGACCCAGTACTTC.